The table lists the clone carrying this T cell receptor beta chain with a count of one. The antigen remains unidentified. Between the trimmed V and J ends, which lost 7 bases and 5 bases, there was a span of 18 bases. The CDR3 extends over 14 amino acids. CDR1 MNHEY and CDR2 SMNVEV come from the germline V gene (reference sequence). This specimen comes from a study of siplizumab effects on memory and regulatory T cells. General study findings and limits: Some alloreactive sequences were traceable to unstimulated CD4+ memory cells, and siplizumab significantly reduced them. Proliferating siplizumab-culture Treg suppressive function went unconfirmed. The apparent diversity of naive T cells exceeded that of memory cells, and naive T cells seemed to make a major contribution to the alloresponse.

Generated by immunoSEQ multiplex PCR, the TCRdb table keeps only in-frame clones and is missing some. This sample carries roughly 100,000 clones, roughly nine tenths of them seen once, and the ten largest clones take 1% to 1.3%. The clonotype originates from a human donor in good health. Sequenced material: CD4+ T cells sorted from blood. The V gene is TRBV27, the J gene TRBJ2-7; D possibly corresponds to TRBD2 (6 bases). The CDR3 loop reads CASTLHGRVDEQYF. The CDR3 DNA sequence: TGTGCCAGCACCCTGCACGGGAGAGTCGACGAGCAGTACTTC.